The entry below gives a single T cell receptor beta chain sequence along with its context. Sequenced by immunoSEQ multiplex PCR; TCRdb stores in-frame clones only, minus some. The sample has 350,000 to 400,000 clones, roughly 90% seen once. The data were obtained in a study of blood T cell repertoires in COVID-19. Overall study: Collection of acute and convalescent COVID-19 samples took place in the United States, Italy and Spain.

Per the germline V gene, CDR1 is LGHNA and CDR2 is YSLEER. The V gene lost 4 bases and the J gene lost 4 bases, with 13 bases spanning the gap. This CDR3 contains 14 residues. This chain uses TRBV4-3 with TRBJ1-2; D uncertain. The sample consisted of peripheral blood. The source is a man between 18 and 35 years old with active or convalescent COVID-19. Here the CDR3 DNA reads TGCGCCAGCAGCCCAGGATTCGTAGGCTATGGCTACACCTTC. It codes for CASSPGFVGYGYTF.